This T cell receptor (beta chain) was found in a study of T cells in Graves' hyperthyroidism and ophthalmopathy. Study-level results: Most expanded thyroid clonotypes above 0.001 recurred in blood. A median around 6.8 months before onset, the model predicted ophthalmopathy.

Amplification targeted TCR beta CDR3 regions from RNA transcripts. TCR CDR3 regions were first amplified by RT-PCR with HTBI primers. From the multiplex PCR reads, TCRdb called clonotypes with MiXCR, one entry per CDR3 protein. The data contain 240,000 or so distinct CDR3 sequences, around 17% of them seen just once; the ten biggest clones take up around 28%. Concerning this clonotype: Its matching antigen is unknown.

The V segment lost 0 bases and the J segment 8 bases; nucleotides outside the gene matches: 5. CDR3 size: 17 residues. Germline V lookup: CDR1 LNHNV, CDR2 YYDKDF (reference sequence). Sequences were obtained from blood. The receptor's source is a woman aged 18-29 years with Graves' ophthalmopathy. The rearrangement links TRBV15 to TRBJ2-1; 15 bases line up with TRBD2. CDR3 nucleotides: TGTGCCACCAGCAGAGATCCCGGGACTAGCGGGAGGTATGAGCAGTTCTTC. This codes for CATSRDPGTSGRYEQFF.